The entry below describes one TCR beta chain. This clonotype was counted a few times. The antigen it binds to is not known. It has no much larger one-base neighbor in the sample; base qualities were not kept. The sample belongs to a study of identical twins (TCRdb year 2016). Context from the whole study: To test whether fetal clonotypes persist, the study used deep sequencing on TCR alpha and beta repertoires from monozygotic twins, unrelated adults of various ages, and cord blood. Replicate twin experiments were performed at different times using different library preparation protocols to rule out contamination. Overall study results and their limits: Conclusions relied on cross-sectional statistical analysis, since the same donors could not be followed over many years. Fewer insertions were carried by abundant cord blood beta clonotypes, a similar but weaker trend appeared in young adult naive repertoires, and no such trend appeared in memory repertoires. Compared with coincidental sharing between unrelated individuals, out-of-frame TCR alpha sequences shared between twins showed an excess of sequences with low generation probability. Invariant T cells such as MAIT and iNKT could partly confound zero-insertion analyses, although diverse VJ usage argued against such confounding for most clonotypes. Out-of-frame TCR alpha sharing in monozygotic twins was systematically underestimated by recombination models, whereas sharing between unrelated individuals was in agreement with the recombination models. A weaker excess of twin sharing was found in beta out-of-frame sequences because the signal-to-noise ratio was lowered by fewer shared sequences.

Library prep was done by 5' RACE. The run used an Illumina HiSeq 2000. A universal primer binding site was added through template switching, and the final cDNA carried a unique molecular identifier so that TCR cDNA molecules could be counted accurately. Specific primers in the conserved constant-segment region were used to synthesize first-strand cDNA for the TCR alpha and beta chains. Each cDNA library was double barcoded, with a SMART-Mk sample barcode plus Illumina barcodes, to control for contamination. TruSeq adapter sequences and Illumina sample barcodes were added in two successive PCR steps. The Illumina HiSeq platform was used with custom primers to sequence TCR alpha and beta cDNA libraries. Per the authors' processing: Unique molecular identifiers were extracted from raw reads with MiGEC, and CDR3 positions were determined with MiXCR. For each individual, recombination models were inferred using an EM algorithm with the repgenHMM and IGoR tools. Shared clonotype analysis was performed with the tcR package in R, normalizing sharing by the product of cloneset sizes. To study raw recombination free of thymic and clonal selection effects, out-of-frame nonproductive sequences were analyzed. TCRdb's own reprocessing of the public reads used fastp at Q25 and MiXCR and kept productive beta chains. Each CDR3 protein appears once, grouped with its most common genes and DNA. TCRdb, not the authors, supplied the V and J calls. In all, the sample holds around 200,000 distinct CDR3 sequences, and over 8% of those were seen once. 4.5% to 5.5% of the sample lies in the top ten.

CDR1 LNHDA and CDR2 SQIVND are derived from the germline V gene (reference sequence). V loses 3 bases, J loses 2 bases, and the germline ends lie 9 bases apart. The CDR3 runs 14 amino acids, cysteine and phenylalanine included. Only the CDR3 DNA is retained, 42 bases long and in frame from the first base. Every donor in the study was a healthy Caucasian. Miltenyi CD45RO+ enrichment and human naive T-cell isolation kits were used to isolate memory (CD45RO+) and naive T cells from PBMC. The sequencing sample was made of memory (CD45RO+) T cells sorted from blood. Per the publication, the cell subset or site label means: CD45RO+ enriched T cells. This receptor chain uses TRBV19 and TRBJ2-3; TRBD2 could be the D gene, as 5 bases match. The receptor was derived from a woman under 30 in good health. The nucleotides are TGTGCCAGTAGTATTGGGAGCGACACAGATACGCAGTATTTT. It codes for CASSIGSDTDTQYF. Supplemented by the reference TRBV19 and TRBJ2-3 proteins around the CDR3, the complete variable domain is DGGITQSPKYLFRKEGQNVTLSCEQNLNHDAMYWYRQDPGQGLRLIYYSQIVNDFQKGDIAEGYSVSREKKESFPLTVTSAQKNPTAFYLCASSIGSDTDTQYFGPGTRLTVL.